This T cell receptor beta chain is drawn from a study of blood T cell repertoires in COVID-19. As for the study in general: Nucleic acid was either cDNA or gDNA, and it came from T cells, B-cell-depleted T cells, or PBMCs.

Original methodology: How many nucleated cells were present was estimated from reference gene primer amplification. Clones were read by immunoSEQ multiplex PCR, and TCRdb kept only the in-frame ones, dropping some. Clone size and V and J calls were adopted from that table, with D and trimming inferred from the DNA. Of around 380,000 clones in the sample, 81% were seen once. This CDR3 region has 18 residues. The V gene end was trimmed by 3 bases and the J gene end by 7 bases; junction bases not matched to a gene: 13. Germline V gene lookup returns CDR1 SGDLS and CDR2 YYNGEE. Specimen: peripheral blood. This sequence joins TRBV9 and TRBJ1-6; 10 nucleotides agree with TRBD1. The sequence was collected from a human donor with acute or convalescent COVID-19. The donor label of this sample is uncertain. CDR3 region: CASSAGTGDGGRNSPLHF. The CDR3 DNA follows: TGTGCCAGCAGCGCCGGGACAGGGGATGGGGGAAGGAATTCACCCCTCCACTTT.